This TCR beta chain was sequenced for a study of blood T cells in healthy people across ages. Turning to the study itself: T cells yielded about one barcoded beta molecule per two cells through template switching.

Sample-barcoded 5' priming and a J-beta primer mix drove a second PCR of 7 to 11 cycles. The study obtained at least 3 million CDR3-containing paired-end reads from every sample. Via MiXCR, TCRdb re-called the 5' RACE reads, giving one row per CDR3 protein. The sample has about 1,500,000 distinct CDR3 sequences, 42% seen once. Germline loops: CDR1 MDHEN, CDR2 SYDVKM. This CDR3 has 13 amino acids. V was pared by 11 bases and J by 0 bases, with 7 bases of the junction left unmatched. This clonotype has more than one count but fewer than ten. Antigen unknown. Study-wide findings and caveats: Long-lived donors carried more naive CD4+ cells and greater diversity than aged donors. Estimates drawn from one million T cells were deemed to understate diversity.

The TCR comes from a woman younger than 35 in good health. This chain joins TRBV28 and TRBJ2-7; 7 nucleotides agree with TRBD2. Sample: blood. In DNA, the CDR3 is TGTGCCGCGGGGGAACTAATCTCCTACGAGCAGTACTTC. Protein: CAAGELISYEQYF. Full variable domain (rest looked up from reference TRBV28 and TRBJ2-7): DVKVTQSSRYLVKRTGEKVFLECVQDMDHENMFWYRQDPGLGLRLIYFSYDVKMKEKGDIPEGYSVSREKKERFSLILESASTNQTSMYLCAAGELISYEQYFGPGTRLTVT.